The 27 T cell receptor beta chains below were found in one sample sequenced in a study of graft-versus-host responses after intestinal transplantation. For these receptors, no antigen is known. TCRdb's table, derived via immunoSEQ multiplex PCR, lists solely in-frame clones and lacks some. Of around 96,000 clones detected, 90% to 95% appear once; the ten largest clones hold around 0.17%. The sequencing used unstimulated CD4+ T cells sorted from spleen or lymph node cells, collected before intestinal transplant. These receptors came from a human donor who received an intestinal transplant.

The J gene is TRBJ2-7, the V gene TRBV7-2; 10 nucleotides line up with TRBD1. From germline, CDR1 is SGHTA and CDR2 FQGNSA. V lost 2 bases to trimming and J lost 6 bases; unmatched junction nucleotides: 4. The CDR3 has 14 amino acids. Here the CDR3 reads CASSLFRDRGEQYF. DNA of the CDR3: TGTGCCAGCAGCTTATTCCGGGACAGGGGCGAGCAGTACTTC.

This sequence joins TRBV11-2 and TRBJ2-7; D not resolved. The CDR3 is 12 residues long. Germline CDR1 is SGHAT and CDR2 is FQNNGV. V was cut by 1 base and J by 3 bases, with 4 bases left in between. The CDR3 DNA reads as TGTGCCAGCAGCTTAGCGGTCTACGAGCAGTACTTC. It yields the protein CASSLAVYEQYF.

This clone has only a few counts. For the CDR3, the DNA is TGCGCCAGCAGTGATAGTGGGGCAAATCAGCCCCAGCATTTT. Protein sequence: CASSDSGANQPQHF. The chain links TRBV10-1 to TRBJ1-5, with D perhaps TRBD1 (5 bases). The V end was cut by 3 bases, the J end by 4 bases, with 10 bases between. Germline lookup yields CDR1 WNHNN and CDR2 SYGVQD (reference sequence). This CDR3 region has 14 residues.

A single count supports this clone. This chain uses TRBV5-1 with TRBJ2-3, with 7 bases aligning to TRBD1. V shed 6 bases and J 4 bases; nucleotides not matched to a gene: 11. The CDR3 contains 15 residues. In germline, CDR1 is SGHRS, CDR2 YFSETQ. This CDR3 is CASTVYRGDADTQYF. The CDR3 DNA sequence: TGCGCCAGCACGGTTTACAGGGGTGATGCAGATACGCAGTATTTT.

This clone came up once. The chain recombines TRBV30 with TRBJ2-3; 9 nucleotides agree with TRBD2. V was clipped by 4 bases and J by 5 bases; unmatched bases: 10. Germline CDR1 reads GTSNPN; CDR2 reads SVGIG (reference sequence). This CDR3 comprises 15 residues. The CDR3 spells CAWNLRAGGEDTQYF. CDR3 in DNA: TGTGCCTGGAATCTTCGAGCGGGGGGAGAAGATACGCAGTATTTT.

The rearrangement joins TRBV6-6 to TRBJ2-7; TRBD2 agrees at 10 bases. V lost 11 bases, J lost 3 bases, and 7 bases stayed unmatched. The CDR3 has 13 amino acids. CDR1 MNHNY and CDR2 SVGAGI come from the germline V gene (reference sequence). The CDR3 DNA reads as TGTGCCGCATCTAGCGGGGGTATCTACGAGCAGTACTTC. The encoded protein is CAASSGGIYEQYF.

This rearrangement joins TRBV28 to TRBJ1-3, with 7 bases aligning to TRBD1. The CDR3 is made up of 16 amino acids. V shed 8 bases and J 0 bases; nucleotides not matched to a gene: 10. CDR1 MDHEN and CDR2 SYDVKM come from the germline V gene. The CDR3 here is CASGRTGGGSGNTIYF. DNA of the CDR3: TGTGCCAGCGGTCGGACAGGAGGGGGCTCTGGAAACACCATATATTTT. The whole variable domain, remainder taken from reference TRBV28 and TRBJ1-3, is DVKVTQSSRYLVKRTGEKVFLECVQDMDHENMFWYRQDPGLGLRLIYFSYDVKMKEKGDIPEGYSVSREKKERFSLILESASTNQTSMYLCASGRTGGGSGNTIYFGEGSWLTVV.

The CDR3 nucleotides read TGTGCCAGCAGTTACTCGGCAAACTATGGCTACACCTTC. This sequence encodes CASSYSANYGYTF. The V call is TRBV6-6, the J call TRBJ1-2, with D unclear. Germline-derived CDR1 and CDR2 are MNHNY and SVGAGI (reference sequence). The CDR3 extends over 13 amino acids. The ends were cut back, 0 bases at V and 2 bases at J, with 4 bases in the middle.

This clone is a singleton in its sample. The same CDR3 is also encoded by other DNA sequences in this sample. The chain joins TRBV28 to TRBJ1-5, with D unclear. The CDR3 spans 15 residues. Trimming cost V 1 base and J 0 bases, with 7 bases left between them. Germline-derived CDR1 and CDR2 are MDHEN and SYDVKM. CDR3 sequence (DNA): TGTGCCAGCAGTTTATCGGGATATAGCAATCAGCCCCAGCATTTT. This codes for CASSLSGYSNQPQHF.

The V call is TRBV4-1, the J call TRBJ1-1; D is uncertain. Germline V lookup: CDR1 MGHRA, CDR2 YSYEKL. The CDR3 consists of 15 residues. Deletions cut 0 bases from V and 0 bases from J, with 8 bases between. CDR3 in amino acids: CASSQEARMNTEAFF. DNA of the CDR3: TGCGCCAGCAGCCAAGAGGCCAGAATGAACACTGAAGCTTTCTTT.

The rearrangement joins TRBV4-3 to TRBJ1-5; no clear D. The V and J ends lost 2 bases and 0 bases respectively, with 5 bases between them. The V gene's germline CDR1 is LGHNA and CDR2 YSLEER. The CDR3 runs to 14 residues. The CDR3 sequence: CASSQSGSNQPQHF. The CDR3, as DNA: TGCGCCAGCAGCCAAAGCGGTAGCAATCAGCCCCAGCATTTT.

This clone was recorded once. The chain employs TRBV6-5 and TRBJ2-2; 7 nucleotides match TRBD1. The germline gives CDR1 MNHEY, CDR2 SVGAGI. V dropped 4 bases and J dropped 1; count of bases not matched to a gene: 0. The CDR3 runs to 14 residues. The CDR3 here is CASSWTGNTGELFF. As DNA, the CDR3 is TGTGCCAGCAGTTGGACAGGGAACACCGGGGAGCTGTTTTTT.

This CDR3 reads CASSPRTHSTDTQYF. The CDR3 DNA follows: TGCGCCAGCAGCCCCCGGACTCATAGCACAGATACGCAGTATTTT. V gene TRBV5-1 combines with J gene TRBJ2-3; TRBD2 is a possible D gene (5 bases). The CDR3 contains 15 residues. Germline loops: CDR1 SGHRS, CDR2 YFSETQ. The V end lost 4 bases, the J end lost 0 bases, and 12 bases lay between the germline ends.

The V gene is TRBV4-1, the J gene TRBJ2-1; TRBD2 agrees at 11 bases. The CDR3 has 16 amino acids. V lost 0 bases, J lost 6 bases, and 4 bases stayed unmatched. Per the germline V gene, CDR1 is MGHRA and CDR2 is YSYEKL. In nucleotides, the CDR3 is TGCGCCAGCAGCCAAGATCCTAGCGGGAGGTCCAATGAGCAGTTCTTC. Protein sequence: CASSQDPSGRSNEQFF.

This clone occurred once. V usage is TRBV5-1 and J usage is TRBJ2-7; perhaps TRBD2 as D (6 bases). The V end lost 3 bases, the J end lost 2 bases, and 9 bases lay between the germline ends. The CDR3 has 13 residues. Germline V gene lookup returns CDR1 SGHRS and CDR2 YFSETQ. CDR3 nucleotides: TGCGCCAGCAGCTATGGACTAACCTACGAGCAGTACTTC. Amino acids: CASSYGLTYEQYF.

The rearrangement joins TRBV7-2 to TRBJ2-7; 13 nucleotides align to TRBD2. CDR1 and CDR2 from the germline V gene are SGHTA and FQGNSA. The ends lost 5 bases at V and 1 base at J; junction bases unmatched: 14. This CDR3 spans 19 amino acids. Here the CDR3 reads CASSKRTSRLAGGSYEQYF. In DNA, the CDR3 is TGTGCCAGCAGCAAACGAACATCACGACTAGCGGGGGGATCCTACGAGCAGTACTTC.

J is TRBJ1-2 and V is TRBV9; D call uncertain. The CDR3 runs 14 residues. The V gene lost 4 bases and the J gene lost 5 bases, with 15 bases spanning the gap. Germline V CDR1 and CDR2: SGDLS, YYNGEE. CDR3 bases: TGTGCCAGCAGCTTAGACCGGCCGGGGTATGGCTACACCTTC. Protein: CASSLDRPGYGYTF.

J is TRBJ1-2 and V is TRBV5-1, with 9 bases aligning to TRBD1. V was clipped by 1 base and J by 6 bases; unmatched bases: 4. The CDR3 length is 14 residues. From germline, CDR1 is SGHRS and CDR2 YFSETQ. CDR3 coding DNA: TGCGCCAGCAGCTTGTACAGGGGGCTCGATGGCTACACCTTC. Its protein product is CASSLYRGLDGYTF.

The chain has TRBV5-4 and TRBJ2-1; D may be TRBD2 (5 bases). CDR1 and CDR2 from the germline V gene are SGHNT and YYREEE (reference sequence). The CDR3 loop spans 13 amino acids. V was trimmed by 4 bases and J by 7 bases, leaving 12 bases between them. DNA for the CDR3: TGTGCCAGCAGCCCGGACGGACTTAATGAGCAGTTCTTC. The encoded protein is CASSPDGLNEQFF.

The chain has TRBV14 and TRBJ2-1, with 10 bases identical to TRBD2. Germline loops: CDR1 SGHDN, CDR2 FVKESK. Germline trimming cut 0 bases from V and 6 bases from J; bases unmatched to any gene: 11. The CDR3 covers 18 residues. The CDR3 reads CASSQDLALAGPLNEQFF. CDR3 coding DNA: TGTGCCAGCAGCCAAGATCTGGCACTAGCGGGACCCCTCAATGAGCAGTTCTTC.

The gene calls are TRBV6-6 and TRBJ1-3; 8 bases fit TRBD1. CDR1 MNHNY and CDR2 SVGAGI come from the germline V gene (reference sequence). V lost 6 bases, J lost 2 bases, and 6 bases stayed unmatched. This CDR3 is 15 amino acids long. The CDR3 loop reads CASRPGQGPGNTIYF. The DNA of the CDR3 is TGTGCCAGCAGGCCCGGACAGGGCCCTGGAAACACCATATATTTT.

The chain carries TRBV4-2 and TRBJ2-1, with 8 bases fitting TRBD2. The germline gives CDR1 LGHNA, CDR2 YNFKEQ. V was pared by 0 bases and J by 2 bases, with 6 bases of the junction left unmatched. CDR3 size: 17 residues. CDR3 nucleotide sequence: TGTGCCAGCAGCCAAGATCTCACGGGGGGGGCCTACAATGAGCAGTTCTTC. Its translation: CASSQDLTGGAYNEQFF.

The chain joins TRBV9 to TRBJ2-5, with 9 bases identical to TRBD2. This CDR3 is 16 amino acids long. Germline V gene data show CDR1 as SGDLS and CDR2 as YYNGEE. The trim removed 1 base at V and 4 bases at J, leaving 8 bases unmatched. The CDR3 DNA follows: TGTGCCAGCAGCGTATCTAGCGGGATCAGACGAGAGACCCAGTACTTC. It codes for CASSVSSGIRRETQYF. Full variable domain (missing parts from reference TRBV9 and TRBJ2-5): DSGVTQTPKHLITATGQRVTLRCSPRSGDLSVYWYQQSLDQGLQFLIQYYNGEERAKGNILERFSAQQFPDLHSELNLSSLELGDSALYFCASSVSSGIRRETQYFGPGTRLLVL.

This clone has just one count. The chain has TRBV5-6 and TRBJ2-3; TRBD2 matches at 8 bases. The J segment lost 12 bases and the V segment lost 1 base, leaving 4 bases of the junction unmatched. Germline lookup yields CDR1 SGHDT and CDR2 YYEEEE. The CDR3 sequence is 12 residues long. The CDR3 loop reads CASSLRGRTQYF. CDR3 coding DNA: TGTGCCAGCAGCTTGCGCGGGAGGACACAGTATTTT. Supplemented by reference TRBV5-6 and TRBJ2-3, the full variable domain reads DAGVTQSPTHLIKTRGQQVTLRCSPKSGHDTVSWYQQALGQGPQFIFQYYEEEERQRGNFPDRFSGHQFPNYSSELNVNALLLGDSALYLCASSLRGRTQYFGPGTRLTVL.

This rearrangement joins TRBV7-2 to TRBJ2-3, with 9 bases lining up with TRBD2. V trimming: 2 bases; J trimming: 6 bases; junction bases outside the gene matches: 6. This CDR3 is 15 amino acids long. Germline V gene data show CDR1 as SGHTA and CDR2 as FQGNSA. CDR3 bases: TGTGCCAGCAGCTTAATGGGACTAGCCTCCGATACGCAGTATTTT. Residues: CASSLMGLASDTQYF.

The chain is built from TRBV29-1 and TRBJ2-3, with D possibly being TRBD1 (5 bases). In germline, CDR1 is SQVTM, CDR2 ANQGSEA. The CDR3 is 14 residues long. Trimming removed 5 bases from V and 4 bases from J, with 16 bases in between. This CDR3 is CSVSQGIIADTQYF. As DNA, the CDR3 is TGCAGCGTTTCCCAGGGTATTATCGCAGATACGCAGTATTTT.

The rearrangement links TRBV6-5 to TRBJ2-1; D may be TRBD2 (6 bases). V lost 2 bases and J lost 7, with 15 bases in between. There are 15 residues in the CDR3. Per the germline V gene, CDR1 is MNHEY and CDR2 is SVGAGI. CDR3 nucleotide sequence: TGTGCCAGCAGTTACGGGTTACTAGCAGGTAATGAGCAGTTCTTC. Translated: CASSYGLLAGNEQFF.